This TCR beta chain stems from a study of post-analysis software for immune sequencing data. Background on the study: In terms of disease course, relapsing-remitting, secondary progressive and progressive-relapsing multiple sclerosis were included.

General study results and limits: A few TRBV segments occurring more often in patients than controls included TRBV5-6, TRBV5-1 and TRBV20-1. Normalized Chao1 diversity was significantly lower in multiple sclerosis patients than in controls.

The authors incorporated unique molecular identifiers into the TCR beta cDNA libraries. T cells, about 0.85 to 11 million of them, yielded 500,000 to 600,000 cDNA molecules. TCRdb recomputed calls from the PCR reads with MiXCR, one row per CDR3 protein. This sample has some 500,000 distinct CDR3 sequences, with around 40% found just once. This clonotype appeared a few times. Its antigen is unknown. CDR3 size: 15 residues. V lost 3 bases and J lost 2; bases outside the gene matches: 6. CDR1 is WNHNN, CDR2 SYGVQD, per germline (reference sequence). The sample was blood. The source is a girl between 10 and 17 years old with multiple sclerosis. This chain links TRBV10-1 with TRBJ2-7, with 8 bases fitting TRBD1. As DNA, the CDR3 is TGCGCCAGCAGTGAAGGGACAGGTAGGACCTACGAGCAGTACTTC. Its protein product is CASSEGTGRTYEQYF.